The sequence of this TCR beta chain was determined in a study of cytomegalovirus exposure and HLA in healthy donors. Study-wide context: Among a few hundred genotyped donors, around 81% fell in the Caucasian-associated ancestry cluster.

Between the trimmed V and J ends, which lost 3 bases and 1 base, there was a span of 22 bases. This CDR3 comprises 19 residues. CDR1 is SGHRS and CDR2 is YFSETQ in the germline V gene. The PCR contained 60 Vbeta and 13 Jbeta primers. Profiled with immunoSEQ multiplex PCR; TCRdb holds only in-frame clones, not every one. The table shows around 89,000 clones, with over 70% occurring only once. Broader study findings: The study labeled 164 TCR beta chains cytomegalovirus-associated. Whilst most TCR sequences proved rare, a subset of public TCRs occurred across many donors. A few CMV-associated chains proved CMV antigen-specific in vitro.

This clone appeared a single time. Antigen specificity is unknown. The TCR comes from a middle-aged man in good health and CMV-seronegative. Sequenced sample: PBMCs. V is TRBV5-1 and J is TRBJ1-4, with D unclear. CDR3 sequence: CASSSVGSSRRETNEKLFF. The CDR3 DNA is TGCGCCAGCAGCTCGGTAGGGTCAAGCCGGCGGGAAACTAATGAAAAACTGTTTTTT.